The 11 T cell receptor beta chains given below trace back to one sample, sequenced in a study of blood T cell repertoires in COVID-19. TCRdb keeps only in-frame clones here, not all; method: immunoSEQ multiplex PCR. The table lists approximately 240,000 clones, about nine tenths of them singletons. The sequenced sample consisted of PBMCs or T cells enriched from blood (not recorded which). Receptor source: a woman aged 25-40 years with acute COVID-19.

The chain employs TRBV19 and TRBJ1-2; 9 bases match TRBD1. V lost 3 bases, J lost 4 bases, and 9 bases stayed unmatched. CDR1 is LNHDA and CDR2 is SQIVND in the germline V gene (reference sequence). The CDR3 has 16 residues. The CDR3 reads CASSILYRGLGYGYTF. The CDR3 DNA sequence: TGTGCCAGTAGTATCCTCTACAGGGGGCTTGGCTATGGCTACACCTTC.

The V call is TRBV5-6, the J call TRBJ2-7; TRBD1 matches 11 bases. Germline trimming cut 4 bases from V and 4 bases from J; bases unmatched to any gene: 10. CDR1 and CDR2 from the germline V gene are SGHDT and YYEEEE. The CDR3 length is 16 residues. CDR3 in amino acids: CASSAIPGTGGYEQYF. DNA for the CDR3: TGTGCCAGCAGCGCCATCCCGGGGACAGGGGGATACGAGCAGTACTTC.

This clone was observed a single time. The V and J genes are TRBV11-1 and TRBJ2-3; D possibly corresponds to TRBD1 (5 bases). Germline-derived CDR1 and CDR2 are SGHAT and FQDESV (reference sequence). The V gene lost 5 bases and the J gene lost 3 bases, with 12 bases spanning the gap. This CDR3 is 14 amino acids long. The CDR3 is CASSPTTGTDTQYF. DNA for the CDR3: TGTGCCAGCAGCCCTACTACAGGAACAGATACGCAGTATTTT. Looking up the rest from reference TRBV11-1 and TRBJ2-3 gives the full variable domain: EAEVAQSPRYKITEKSQAVAFWCDPISGHATLYWYRQILGQGPELLVQFQDESVVDDSQLPKDRFSAERLKGVDSTLKIQPAELGDSAMYLCASSPTTGTDTQYFGPGTRLTVL.

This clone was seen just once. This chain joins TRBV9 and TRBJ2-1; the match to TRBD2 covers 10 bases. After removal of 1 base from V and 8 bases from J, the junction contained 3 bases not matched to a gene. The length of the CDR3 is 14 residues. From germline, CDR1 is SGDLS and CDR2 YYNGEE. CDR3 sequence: CASSVKSGRDEQFF. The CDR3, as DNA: TGTGCCAGCAGCGTAAAAAGCGGGAGGGATGAGCAGTTCTTC.

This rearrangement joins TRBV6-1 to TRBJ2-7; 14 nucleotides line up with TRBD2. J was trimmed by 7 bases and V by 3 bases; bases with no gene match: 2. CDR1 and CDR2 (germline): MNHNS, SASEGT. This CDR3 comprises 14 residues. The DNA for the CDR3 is TGTGCCAGCAGTGAGGGACTAGCGGGGGTTGAGCAGTACTTC. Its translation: CASSEGLAGVEQYF.

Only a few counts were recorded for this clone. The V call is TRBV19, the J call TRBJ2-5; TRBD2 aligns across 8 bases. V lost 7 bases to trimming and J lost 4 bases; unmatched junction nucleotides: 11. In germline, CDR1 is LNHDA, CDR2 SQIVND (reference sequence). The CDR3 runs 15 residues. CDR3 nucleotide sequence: TGTGCCAGTAAATCACCTGGAGCGGGAGTAGAGACCCAGTACTTC. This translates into CASKSPGAGVETQYF.

The CDR3 reads CASSSYSTTNEKLFF. CDR3 coding DNA: TGTGCCAGCAGTTCGTACAGCACAACTAATGAAAAACTGTTTTTT. The chain joins TRBV27 to TRBJ1-4; no firm D call. The V and J ends lost 4 bases and 0 bases respectively, with 9 bases between them. Germline loops: CDR1 MNHEY, CDR2 SMNVEV (reference sequence). The CDR3 is made up of 15 amino acids.

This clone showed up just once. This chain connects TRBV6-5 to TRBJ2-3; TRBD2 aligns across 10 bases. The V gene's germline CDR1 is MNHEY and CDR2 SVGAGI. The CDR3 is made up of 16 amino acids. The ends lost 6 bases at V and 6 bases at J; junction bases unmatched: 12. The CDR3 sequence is CASSYESGRAFDTQYF. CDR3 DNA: TGTGCCAGCAGCTACGAGAGCGGGAGGGCCTTCGATACGCAGTATTTT.

CDR3 nucleotide sequence: TGTGCCAGCAGCTTGGACGGTCTGATCCAAGAGACCCAGTACTTC. The encoded protein is CASSLDGLIQETQYF. The chain joins TRBV5-4 to TRBJ2-5; D not resolved. CDR1 is SGHNT, CDR2 YYREEE, per germline (reference sequence). This CDR3 has 15 amino acids. The V end lost 0 bases, the J end lost 1 base, and 10 bases lay between the germline ends.

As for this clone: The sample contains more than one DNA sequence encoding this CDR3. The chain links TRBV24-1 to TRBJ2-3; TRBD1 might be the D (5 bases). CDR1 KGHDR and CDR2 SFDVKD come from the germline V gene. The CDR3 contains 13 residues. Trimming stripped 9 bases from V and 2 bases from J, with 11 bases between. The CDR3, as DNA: TGTGCCACCTCGGACGGACACACAGATACGCAGTATTTT. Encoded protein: CATSDGHTDTQYF.

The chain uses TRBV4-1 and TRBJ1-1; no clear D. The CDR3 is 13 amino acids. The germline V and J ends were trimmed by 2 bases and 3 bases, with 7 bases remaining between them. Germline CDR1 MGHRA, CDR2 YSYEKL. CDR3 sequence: CASSQTQDTEAFF. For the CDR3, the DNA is TGCGCCAGCAGCCAAACCCAGGACACTGAAGCTTTCTTT.